The 13 T cell receptor beta chains below all came from one sample that was sequenced in a study of cytomegalovirus exposure and HLA in healthy donors. PCR involved 60 Vbeta and 13 Jbeta primers. Sequencing was performed with immunoSEQ multiplex PCR; in TCRdb, only in-frame clones are kept and a portion is missing. The table shows 80,000 to 100,000 clones, with roughly 86% occurring only once. What was sequenced was PBMCs. The receptor source for this set is a human donor in good health.

This clone came up once. This chain connects TRBV5-1 to TRBJ2-1; 10 nucleotides align to TRBD2. The CDR3 runs 16 residues. V shed 0 bases and J 9 bases; nucleotides not matched to a gene: 9. Germline CDR1 and CDR2: SGHRS and YFSETQ. In DNA, the CDR3 is TGCGCCAGCAGCTTGGAGGTCCTAGCGGGAGTCAGTGAGCAGTTCTTC. Protein product: CASSLEVLAGVSEQFF.

This chain joins TRBV7-2 and TRBJ2-3; the match to TRBD2 covers 8 bases. The germline CDR1 and CDR2 sequences are SGHTA and FQGNSA. V lost 1 base, J lost 1 base, and 4 bases stayed unmatched. The CDR3 runs to 16 residues. CDR3 nucleotide sequence: TGTGCCAGCAGCTTAGGTGGTAGCGGGGGCACAGATACGCAGTATTTT. Its protein is CASSLGGSGGTDTQYF. Full variable domain (remainder filled in from reference TRBV7-2 and TRBJ2-3): GAGVSQSPSNKVTEKGKDVELRCDPISGHTALYWYRQSLGQGLEFLIYFQGNSAPDKSGLPSDRFSAERTGGSVSTLTIQRTQQEDSAVYLCASSLGGSGGTDTQYFGPGTRLTVL.

The chain uses TRBV27 and TRBJ2-7, with 7 positions matching TRBD1. The V segment lost 5 bases and the J segment 6 bases; nucleotides outside the gene matches: 4. The CDR3 extends over 12 amino acids. Germline lookup yields CDR1 MNHEY and CDR2 SMNVEV (reference sequence). CDR3 sequence reads: CASSRQGAEQYF. CDR3 DNA sequence: TGTGCCAGCAGTCGACAGGGAGCCGAGCAGTACTTC.

The chain carries TRBV9 and TRBJ2-5, with TRBD1 matching 8 bases. This CDR3 has 14 amino acids. Germline lookup yields CDR1 SGDLS and CDR2 YYNGEE. V was pared by 4 bases and J by 5 bases, with 7 bases of the junction left unmatched. CDR3 nucleotide sequence: TGTGCCAGCAGCACGGACAGGGCCGGTGAGACCCAGTACTTC. This translates into CASSTDRAGETQYF.

V gene TRBV27 combines with J gene TRBJ2-2; maybe TRBD1 (5 bases). This CDR3 is 15 amino acids long. The V and J ends lost 1 base and 7 bases respectively, with 13 bases between them. Germline CDR1 is MNHEY and CDR2 is SMNVEV (reference sequence). CDR3 protein: CASSLFSGRGGELFF. The CDR3 DNA follows: TGTGCCAGCAGTTTATTTTCAGGGCGCGGCGGGGAGCTGTTTTTT.

The gene calls are TRBV5-4 and TRBJ2-5, with TRBD2 identical over 7 bases. CDR3 size: 16 residues. V lost 1 base, J lost 1 base, and 7 bases stayed unmatched. Germline V gene sequence: CDR1 SGHNT, CDR2 YYREEE (reference sequence). The CDR3: CASSLRAGPSQETQYF. For the CDR3, the DNA is TGTGCCAGCAGCTTGAGAGCGGGACCCTCCCAAGAGACCCAGTACTTC.

The chain combines TRBV6-1 with TRBJ1-5; a possible D gene is TRBD1 (5 bases). The CDR3 contains 12 residues. V lost 2 bases and J 9 bases, leaving 8 bases between the germline ends. Per the germline V gene, CDR1 is MNHNS and CDR2 is SASEGT. The CDR3, as DNA: TGTGCCAGCAGTGAAAGGGGTTGGCCCCAGCATTTT. It yields the protein CASSERGWPQHF.

The sample holds one count of this clone. This chain uses TRBV5-1 with TRBJ1-2, with TRBD1 matching 12 bases. J lost 3 bases, V lost 3 bases, and 6 bases had no gene match. This CDR3 spans 16 amino acids. Germline V gives CDR1 SGHRS, CDR2 YFSETQ. The CDR3 bases are TGCGCCAGCAGCTGGGGGACAGGGGGCAGGGACTATGGCTACACCTTC. Encoded protein: CASSWGTGGRDYGYTF.

The V call is TRBV5-1, the J call TRBJ1-1; 7 nucleotides line up with TRBD1. Germline CDR1 reads SGHRS; CDR2 reads YFSETQ. This CDR3 region has 14 residues. Trimming cost V 4 bases and J 6 bases; bases outside gene matches: 9. In DNA, the CDR3 is TGCGCCAGCAGCGACAGACAGGGTGTGGCTGAAGCTTTCTTT. Amino acid sequence: CASSDRQGVAEAFF.

V and J are TRBV9 and TRBJ1-3; D is perhaps TRBD1 (6 bases). This CDR3 comprises 15 residues. Trimming pared 4 bases from V and 2 bases from J, leaving 13 bases between. The germline gives CDR1 SGDLS, CDR2 YYNGEE. This chain's CDR3 is CASSPPGQTGNTIYF. DNA of the CDR3: TGTGCCAGCAGCCCCCCCGGACAGACTGGAAACACCATATATTTT.

This clone was picked up one time. The chain has TRBV27 and TRBJ2-7; 10 nucleotides agree with TRBD1. V shed 0 bases, J shed 2 bases, and the junction held 1 base outside the gene matches. This CDR3 comprises 15 residues. CDR1 is MNHEY and CDR2 is SMNVEV in the germline V gene (reference sequence). CDR3 region: CASSLSGTGAYEQYF. CDR3 DNA sequence: TGTGCCAGCAGTTTATCCGGGACAGGGGCCTACGAGCAGTACTTC.

This clone was detected only once. V is TRBV15 and J is TRBJ1-1, with D unclear. The CDR3 is 14 amino acids. CDR1 and CDR2 from the germline V gene are LNHNV and YYDKDF (reference sequence). Trimming pared 0 bases from V and 1 base from J, leaving 6 bases between. The CDR3 bases are TGTGCCACCAGCAGAGAAGCGAAGAACACTGAAGCTTTCTTT. Encoded protein: CATSREAKNTEAFF.

This clone was detected many times. Just one base apart from a much larger clone, this may be a read error. This chain connects TRBV7-2 to TRBJ1-4, with D unresolved. This CDR3 has 12 amino acids. The germline V gene has CDR1 SGHTA and CDR2 FQGNSA. The germline V and J ends were trimmed by 2 bases and 7 bases, with 5 bases remaining between them. This chain's CDR3 is CASSLNTEKLFF. The DNA for the CDR3 is TGTGCCAGCAGCTTAAACACTGAAAAACTGTTTTTT.